This TCR beta chain was sequenced during a study of T cell responses to AZD1222 COVID-19 vaccine. Sequencing was performed with immunoSEQ multiplex PCR; in TCRdb, only in-frame clones are kept and a portion is missing. The sample consists of around 160,000 clones, more than 70% of them appearing once. General study results and limits: There were vaccine-associated CD4 TCRs across spike, dominant at 160-218 and 743-854. Two AZD1222 doses significantly raised spike-specific TCR breadth and depth over controls.

Germline lookup yields CDR1 MNHEY and CDR2 SVGAGI. The CDR3 spans 15 residues. Germline trimming cut 8 bases from V and 1 base from J; bases unmatched to any gene: 11. Concerning this clone: The antigen is not known.

The chain carries TRBV6-5 and TRBJ2-7; 7 bases fit TRBD1. This TCR was recovered from an adult in good health. Sequencing used peripheral blood, obtained on day 0 of AZD1222 vaccination. The CDR3: CASPPQGQPSYEQYF. The CDR3 DNA sequence: TGTGCCAGCCCACCCCAGGGACAGCCGTCCTACGAGCAGTACTTC.